The entry below gives a single TCR beta chain sequence along with its context. The antigen is not known. These data are taken from a study of cytomegalovirus exposure and HLA in healthy donors. Germline V lookup: CDR1 ENHRY, CDR2 SYGVKD. The CDR3 runs 14 residues. Trimming shortened V by 5 bases and J by 0 bases, and 10 bases separated the two germline ends. Study-level findings and limits: Presence/absence analyses treated sequencing depth as roughly uniform across donors. Earlier findings revealed that most TCR beta V segments proved productive either about 90% or about 30% of the time. Cytomegalovirus association was assigned to more than 150 TCR beta chains.

The PCR made use of 60 Vbeta and 13 Jbeta primers. The data were produced by immunoSEQ multiplex PCR, yet TCRdb's version contains in-frame clones alone and is incomplete. The sample carries under 200,000 clones, roughly 85% recorded once. The sample taken for sequencing was PBMCs. The chain combines TRBV10-3 with TRBJ1-2; no firm D call. The origin of this receptor is a woman in her 40s in good health and CMV-seronegative. The CDR3 nucleotides are TGTGCCATCAGTCACTACGGGACTAACTATGGCTACACCTTC. It yields the protein CAISHYGTNYGYTF.